The entry below gives a single T cell receptor beta chain sequence along with its context. The record originates from a study of blood T cell repertoires in COVID-19. The germline gives CDR1 SNHLY, CDR2 FYNNEI. V was trimmed by 2 bases and J by 2 bases, leaving 12 bases between them. This CDR3 is built from 15 residues. As originally analysed: Nucleated cell number was recorded as an estimate derived from reference gene primer amplification. Here immunoSEQ multiplex PCR was the method, and the copy in TCRdb shows in-frame clones only, minus some. The DNA gave D and trimming, while V, J and clone size come from that table. The sample lists roughly 300,000 clones; roughly 87% were seen once.

The specimen sequenced was peripheral blood. The chain joins TRBV2 to TRBJ1-1; D ambiguous. This sequence was found in a man aged 18-30 years with active or convalescent COVID-19. The CDR3 region is CASSEHPQSNTEAFF. CDR3 in DNA: TGTGCCAGCAGTGAACACCCACAGTCTAACACTGAAGCTTTCTTT.